The clone carrying this T cell receptor beta chain was seen a few times. Its cognate antigen is unknown. This record belongs to a study of beta chain features in type 1 diabetes. Study-wide findings and caveats: There were fewer insertions and more deletions at the VDJ junctions of type 1 diabetes patients. TCRB CDR3 length was moderately but significantly reduced in all four CD4+ subsets of Type 1 diabetes patients.

The entirety of the isolated RNA underwent reverse transcription, so expressed TCRB transcripts were sequenced. Generated by immunoSEQ multiplex PCR, the TCRdb table keeps only in-frame clones and is missing some. The sample lists about 260,000 clones, roughly 22% occurring once. There was one heparinised blood draw per donor, averaging approximately 120 mL. Purities over 98% were achieved in all sorted populations. The specimen sequenced was naive CD4+ T cells from blood. The sequence was obtained from a woman in her forties with type 1 diabetes.

In DNA form, the CDR3 reads TGCGCCAGCAGCTCCCTTCCTGGGACTAGCGGGATAAATGAGCAGTTCTTC. Encoded protein: CASSSLPGTSGINEQFF. V is TRBV5-1 and J is TRBJ2-1, with TRBD2 matching 13 bases. Germline values: CDR1 SGHRS, CDR2 YFSETQ. The CDR3 has 17 amino acids. V lost 3 bases and J lost 7; bases outside the gene matches: 10.